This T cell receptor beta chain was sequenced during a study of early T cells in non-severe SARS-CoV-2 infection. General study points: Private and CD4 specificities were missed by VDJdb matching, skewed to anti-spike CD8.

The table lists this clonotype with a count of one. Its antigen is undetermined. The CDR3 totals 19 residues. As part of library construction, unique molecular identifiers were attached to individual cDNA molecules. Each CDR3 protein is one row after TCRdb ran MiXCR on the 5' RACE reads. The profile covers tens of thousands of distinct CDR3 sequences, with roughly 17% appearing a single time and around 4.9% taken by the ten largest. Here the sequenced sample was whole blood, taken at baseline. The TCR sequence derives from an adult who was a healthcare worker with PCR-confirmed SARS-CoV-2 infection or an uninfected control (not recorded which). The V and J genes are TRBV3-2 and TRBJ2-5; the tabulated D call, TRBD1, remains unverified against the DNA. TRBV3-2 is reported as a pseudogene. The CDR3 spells CASSQDLKGTPGTKETQYF. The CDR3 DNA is TGTGCCAGCAGCCAAGATTTAAAAGGGACGCCCGGAACCAAAGAGACCCAGTACTTC.